The 30 T cell receptor beta chains below all came from one sample that was sequenced in a study of blood T cell repertoires in COVID-19. This table comes from immunoSEQ multiplex PCR, and its TCRdb copy is limited to in-frame clones, with some not included. The sample lists about 360,000 clones; 70% to 85% were seen once. Sequenced: peripheral blood. Every receptor here comes from a human donor with acute or convalescent COVID-19. The donor label of this sample is uncertain.

V gene TRBV5-1 combines with J gene TRBJ1-6, with D maybe TRBD1 (5 bases). The CDR3 loop spans 16 amino acids. Trimming cost V 2 bases and J 0 bases, with 9 bases left between them. The V gene's germline CDR1 is SGHRS and CDR2 YFSETQ. The CDR3 loop reads CASSFGGSSYNSPLHF. CDR3 sequence (DNA): TGCGCCAGCAGCTTCGGGGGGAGCTCCTATAATTCACCCCTCCACTTT.

The V and J genes are TRBV7-8 and TRBJ1-1, with 7 bases identical to TRBD1. The germline gives CDR1 SGHVS, CDR2 FQNEAQ. The junction had 4 bases not matched to a gene; V was cut back by 3 bases and J by 0 bases. The CDR3 has 15 amino acids. CDR3 loop: CASSLGQTLNTEAFF. In DNA, the CDR3 is TGTGCCAGCAGCTTGGGACAGACCCTGAACACTGAAGCTTTCTTT.

This clone was recorded a few times. The chain is built from TRBV28 and TRBJ2-5; D might be TRBD1 (6 bases). This CDR3 has 16 amino acids. Germline V gene data show CDR1 as MDHEN and CDR2 as SYDVKM. The V and J ends lost 5 bases and 3 bases respectively, with 19 bases between them. DNA for the CDR3: TGTGCCAGCAGTGCGGCCCGTCACGGACAGAAAGAGACCCAGTACTTC. Its protein is CASSAARHGQKETQYF.

The CDR3 DNA is TGCGCCAGCAGCCAAGACTTGGGGGGAGGATTAGGAGAAAAACTGTTTTTT. Translation: CASSQDLGGGLGEKLFF. The J gene is TRBJ1-4, the V gene TRBV4-1, with D perhaps matching TRBD1 (5 bases). Germline CDR1 MGHRA, CDR2 YSYEKL. CDR3 length: 17 amino acids. The V end was cut by 0 bases, the J end by 8 bases, with 19 bases between.

This clone has a single count. The chain joins TRBV7-8 to TRBJ2-5, with TRBD2 matching 10 bases. Trimming cost V 2 bases and J 3 bases; bases outside gene matches: 6. CDR3 length: 16 amino acids. Germline V gene data show CDR1 as SGHVS and CDR2 as FQNEAQ. Here the CDR3 reads CASSLMRTSGKETQYF. The CDR3 DNA follows: TGTGCCAGCAGCTTAATGCGGACTAGCGGTAAAGAGACCCAGTACTTC.

The chain couples TRBV6-1 to TRBJ1-2; D perhaps matches TRBD1 (5 bases). The CDR3 has 14 residues. Trimming shortened V by 1 base and J by 4 bases, and 10 bases separated the two germline ends. Germline V gives CDR1 MNHNS, CDR2 SASEGT. DNA of the CDR3: TGTGCCAGCAGTGAAGGACAGTGGATCTATGGCTACACCTTC. Its translation is CASSEGQWIYGYTF.

J is TRBJ2-1 and V is TRBV9; D remains unclear. V lost 4 bases and J 3 bases, leaving 5 bases between the germline ends. Germline CDR1 SGDLS, CDR2 YYNGEE. CDR3 length equals 12 residues. The CDR3 region has the DNA TGTGCCAGCAGCTCTAACTACAATGAGCAGTTCTTC. The encoded protein is CASSSNYNEQFF.

The DNA of the CDR3 is TGTGCCAGCAGCTTGTACGGCTCCTACGAGCAGTACTTC. Translated, it gives CASSLYGSYEQYF. The gene calls are TRBV5-6 and TRBJ2-7; D call uncertain. Germline assignment: CDR1 SGHDT and CDR2 YYEEEE. Trimming took off 1 base at V and 0 bases at J, with 5 bases between the two ends. The CDR3 length is 13 residues.

This chain links TRBV18 with TRBJ2-7; D is possibly TRBD1 (6 bases). Germline-derived CDR1 and CDR2 are KGHSH and LQKENI. The CDR3 spans 17 residues. V lost 2 bases and J lost 0, with 17 bases in between. CDR3 nucleotide sequence: TGTGCCAGCTCACCAGAGTCCGGACAGTTCAGCTCCTACGAGCAGTACTTC. Protein product: CASSPESGQFSSYEQYF.

V and J are TRBV15 and TRBJ1-5; 8 nucleotides match TRBD1. The length of the CDR3 is 15 residues. The ends lost 0 bases at V and 6 bases at J; junction bases unmatched: 4. Germline V gives CDR1 LNHNV, CDR2 YYDKDF (reference sequence). CDR3 in amino acids: CATSRDLRGLQPQHF. Here the CDR3 DNA reads TGTGCCACCAGCAGAGATCTCAGGGGGCTTCAGCCCCAGCATTTT. Using reference TRBV15 and TRBJ1-5 for the parts outside the CDR3, the full variable domain is DAMVIQNPRYQVTQFGKPVTLSCSQTLNHNVMYWYQQKSSQAPKLLFHYYDKDFNNEADTPDNFQSRRPNTSFCFLDIRSPGLGDTAMYLCATSRDLRGLQPQHFGDGTRLSIL.

This clone was recorded once. The gene calls are TRBV4-2 and TRBJ2-7, with D maybe TRBD1 (6 bases). V dropped 1 base and J dropped 4 bases, with 14 bases sitting between them. CDR1 and CDR2 from the germline V gene are LGHNA and YNFKEQ. The CDR3 loop spans 15 amino acids. Written as DNA, the CDR3 is TGTGCCAGCAGCCAAGCCCAGGGGCAGTCGTACGAGCAGTACTTC. It codes for CASSQAQGQSYEQYF.

The chain is built from TRBV28 and TRBJ1-2; D is ambiguous. Deletions cut 10 bases from V and 4 bases from J, with 16 bases between. This CDR3 contains 13 residues. CDR1 is MDHEN, CDR2 SYDVKM, per germline. The CDR3 is CATSKIRGYGYTF. The CDR3 coding sequence is TGTGCCACCAGCAAAATCCGGGGCTATGGCTACACCTTC.

The chain is built from TRBV14 and TRBJ2-1; tentatively, D is TRBD1 (5 bases). The CDR3 covers 15 residues. The germline V gene encodes CDR1 SGHDN and CDR2 FVKESK. With 4 bases removed from V and 14 bases from J, the gap between germline ends came to 24 bases. The CDR3 bases are TGTGCCAGCAGCCCAACTCATCAGCGTGCAGGACACGAGTTCTTC. Translation: CASSPTHQRAGHEFF.

This clone appeared a few times. V is TRBV30 and J is TRBJ1-1; 9 nucleotides align to TRBD1. The ends lost 5 bases at V and 1 base at J; junction bases unmatched: 2. The CDR3 runs to 13 residues. CDR1 and CDR2 (germline): GTSNPN, SVGIG (reference sequence). The CDR3 coding sequence is TGTGCCTGGCGGGGACAGGGGAACACTGAAGCTTTCTTT. It codes for CAWRGQGNTEAFF.

This clone came up once. The V gene is TRBV5-8, the J gene TRBJ2-5; a weak D match, TRBD2 (6 bases). V was trimmed by 0 bases and J by 0 bases, leaving 15 bases between them. The CDR3 length is 17 residues. CDR1 is SGHTS and CDR2 is YDEGEE in the germline V gene. CDR3 nucleotides: TGTGCCAGCAGCTTGGCCATGGGACTGCCCGACCAAGAGACCCAGTACTTC. It is translated as CASSLAMGLPDQETQYF.

Remarks on this clone: This CDR3 is also generated by other DNA sequences in the sample. The chain combines TRBV5-1 with TRBJ1-1; D might be TRBD1 (6 bases). Germline lookup yields CDR1 SGHRS and CDR2 YFSETQ. The CDR3 contains 14 residues. Trimming took 0 bases from V and 1 from J, leaving 7 bases between them. CDR3 coding DNA: TGCGCCAGCAGCTTGGGGACAGAGAACACTGAAGCTTTCTTT. It is translated as CASSLGTENTEAFF.

This chain joins TRBV4-1 and TRBJ1-5, with D possibly being TRBD1 (6 bases). This CDR3 region has 14 residues. Germline lookup yields CDR1 MGHRA and CDR2 YSYEKL. Trimming pared 1 base from V and 4 bases from J, leaving 8 bases between. The DNA for the CDR3 is TGCGCCAGCAGCCAAGCCAGGGGAAATCAGCCCCAGCATTTT. Translation gives CASSQARGNQPQHF.

The rearrangement uses TRBV5-6 and TRBJ2-1; 10 bases match TRBD2. In germline, CDR1 is SGHDT, CDR2 YYEEEE. With V trimmed by 4 bases and J by 2 bases, 3 bases remained unmatched. The CDR3 covers 15 residues. DNA for the CDR3: TGTGCCAGCAGCCTACTAGCGGGGCCCTACAATGAGCAGTTCTTC. Protein: CASSLLAGPYNEQFF.

With regard to this clone: Distinct nucleotide sequences in the sample also encode this CDR3. The genes are TRBV19 and TRBJ1-1; weak D call: TRBD1 (5 bases). This CDR3 is 14 amino acids long. Germline V gives CDR1 LNHDA, CDR2 SQIVND (reference sequence). Trimming pared 5 bases from V and 1 base from J, leaving 11 bases between. The CDR3 bases are TGTGCCAGTAGTCCTGGCAGGGCGAACACTGAAGCTTTCTTT. Protein: CASSPGRANTEAFF.

The chain links TRBV30 to TRBJ1-2, with TRBD1 identical over 8 bases. Per the germline V gene, CDR1 is GTSNPN and CDR2 is SVGIG (reference sequence). The CDR3 has 14 residues. The ends lost 2 bases at V and 5 bases at J; junction bases unmatched: 7. This chain's CDR3 is CAWSKGQGGYGYTF. CDR3 nucleotide sequence: TGTGCCTGGAGTAAAGGACAGGGAGGGTATGGCTACACCTTC.

V gene TRBV27 combines with J gene TRBJ2-5, with 7 bases identical to TRBD2. Looked up from germline, CDR1 is MNHEY and CDR2 is SMNVEV (reference sequence). The CDR3 consists of 15 residues. V lost 2 bases, J lost 0 bases, and 3 bases stayed unmatched. For the CDR3, the DNA is TGTGCCAGCAGTTTAGCGGGGGAGAACCAAGAGACCCAGTACTTC. It yields the protein CASSLAGENQETQYF.

In DNA form, the CDR3 reads TGTGCCAGCAGTGACGTTAGCACGACCAAAAACATTCAGTACTTC. Encoded protein: CASSDVSTTKNIQYF. The genes are TRBV2 and TRBJ2-4; D uncertain. Trimming shortened V by 3 bases and J by 2 bases, and 11 bases separated the two germline ends. The germline V gene has CDR1 SNHLY and CDR2 FYNNEI. The CDR3 extends over 15 amino acids.

The J gene is TRBJ2-1, the V gene TRBV6-5; 10 bases align to TRBD2. This CDR3 contains 14 residues. V lost 5 bases to trimming and J lost 8 bases; unmatched junction nucleotides: 6. The V gene's germline CDR1 is MNHEY and CDR2 SVGAGI. In nucleotides, the CDR3 is TGTGCCAGCAGTCAGGGACTAGCGATCGATGAGCAGTTCTTC. Protein product: CASSQGLAIDEQFF.

The chain combines TRBV5-1 with TRBJ2-7; tentatively, D is TRBD1 (5 bases). The germline V and J ends were trimmed by 4 bases and 0 bases, with 17 bases remaining between them. CDR1 SGHRS and CDR2 YFSETQ come from the germline V gene. This CDR3 is 16 amino acids long. CDR3 amino acids: CASSAHQGRLSYEQYF. In DNA, the CDR3 is TGCGCCAGCAGCGCACACCAGGGTCGACTCTCCTACGAGCAGTACTTC.

The chain combines TRBV5-1 with TRBJ2-5, with 8 positions matching TRBD2. The CDR3 has 15 amino acids. Germline V gene data show CDR1 as SGHRS and CDR2 as YFSETQ. Losses at the gene ends were 5 bases for V and 1 base for J; bases not matched to a gene: 7. Here the CDR3 DNA reads TGCGCCAGCAGTAGGGGGACTAGTCGCCAAGAGACCCAGTACTTC. Its translation is CASSRGTSRQETQYF.

The V and J genes are TRBV7-2 and TRBJ2-2; TRBD2 aligns across 11 bases. V lost 5 bases, J lost 5 bases, and 7 bases stayed unmatched. The CDR3 is 16 amino acids. Germline CDR1 reads SGHTA; CDR2 reads FQGNSA. Here the CDR3 DNA reads TGTGCCAGCAGCCCTAGCGGGAGGTTAAGAACCGGGGAGCTGTTTTTT. Translating it yields CASSPSGRLRTGELFF.

CDR3 in amino acids: CASSIADRLSGNTIYF. CDR3 coding DNA: TGTGCCAGTAGTATAGCCGACAGGCTGTCTGGAAACACCATATATTTT. The genes are TRBV19 and TRBJ1-3, with D perhaps matching TRBD1 (6 bases). V was clipped by 1 base and J by 1 base, with 11 bases between them. This CDR3 comprises 16 residues. Looked up from germline, CDR1 is LNHDA and CDR2 is SQIVND (reference sequence).

CDR3 DNA sequence: TGCGCCAGCAGTGAGCTGAGGCAGGGCGCCTACAATGAGCAGTTCTTC. It yields the protein CASSELRQGAYNEQFF. This sequence joins TRBV10-1 and TRBJ2-1, with TRBD1 as a possible D gene (5 bases). This CDR3 region has 16 residues. Germline CDR1 WNHNN, CDR2 SYGVQD (reference sequence). The V and J ends lost 2 bases and 2 bases respectively, with 13 bases between them.

The count of this clone is one. The chain links TRBV6-5 to TRBJ1-5, with D possibly matching TRBD1 (6 bases). Trimming stripped 7 bases from V and 6 bases from J, with 13 bases between. The germline V gene encodes CDR1 MNHEY and CDR2 SVGAGI. This CDR3 spans 13 amino acids. The DNA of the CDR3 is TGTGCCAGCACTGTAACACAGGGTCAGCCCCAGCATTTT. Translation gives CASTVTQGQPQHF.

The J gene is TRBJ1-2, the V gene TRBV6-5; 9 positions match TRBD1. From germline, CDR1 is MNHEY and CDR2 SVGAGI. This CDR3 comprises 15 residues. J lost 2 bases, V lost 5 bases, and 6 bases had no gene match. CDR3 in DNA: TGTGCCAGCAGTCTACACGACAGGGGGAACTATGGCTACACCTTC. It is translated as CASSLHDRGNYGYTF.